This T cell receptor beta chain derives from a study of PD-L1 blockade in urothelial cancer. On the study more broadly: Analyses used blood from 3 weeks (second dose) and 6 weeks after treatment start. Overall study results and limits: Better progression-free and overall survival followed lower pretreatment blood clonality.

Synthetic analogs of TCR templates were spiked into every PCR. Using immunoSEQ multiplex PCR, the repertoire was profiled, and TCRdb retains in-frame clones only, with some absent. The data show about 30,000 clones, around 87% seen once. A remark on this clone: The antigen is undetermined.

Germline V lookup: CDR1 WSHSY, CDR2 SAAADI. V shed 6 bases and J 0 bases; nucleotides not matched to a gene: 13. There are 18 residues in the CDR3. The TCR comes from a man aged 45-65 years with urothelial cancer. The starting material was PBMCs, obtained around atezolizumab (anti-PD-L1) treatment. The rearrangement links TRBV10-2 to TRBJ2-7; 11 nucleotides agree with TRBD2. For the CDR3, the DNA is TGCGCCAGCAGGGGGGCTAGCGGGGGGCCAGGTCCCTCCTACGAGCAGTACTTC. Amino acids: CASRGASGGPGPSYEQYF.